This T cell receptor beta chain was observed in a study of glioma-infiltrating T cells. In this sample, this clonotype turned up once. As yet, its antigen is unknown. A much larger clonotype is one base distant, so this may be a read error. Germline V gene data show CDR1 as MGHRA and CDR2 as YSYEKL. The CDR3 has 13 amino acids. Amplification of TCR alpha and beta CDR3 regions from RNA used iRepertoire nested multiplex PCR. One-step reverse transcription and amplification started from approximately 100-400 ng of tissue mRNA or PBMC total RNA. MiXCR was run by TCRdb on the multiplex PCR reads, yielding one entry per CDR3 protein. The sample yields approximately 120,000 distinct CDR3 sequences, around a quarter seen once. Whole-study results and caveats: Non-neoplastic patients had below-expected tissue-blood divergence, while all gliomas exceeded expectation. CDR3 overlap between tissue and blood was very small.

What was sequenced was glioma tissue, nonneoplastic brain tissue, or PBMCs (not recorded which). This TCR was sampled from a human donor with low-grade glioma or glioblastoma, undergoing nonglioma brain surgery, or in good health (not recorded which). J is TRBJ1-2 and V is TRBV4-1; 7 bases are a match to TRBD1. CDR3 in DNA: TGCGCCGGCAGCTATCAGGGGGACTATGGCTACACCTTC. Protein sequence: CAGSYQGDYGYTF.